Given below is one TCR beta chain in context. There are many counts of this clonotype. Its antigen has not been determined. One base away there is no much larger clone; base qualities are not given. Counted from cysteine to phenylalanine, this CDR3 has 15 amino acids. The kept DNA is CDR3 alone, 45 bases in frame from the first base. Relative to germline, V is 1 base shorter and J is 4 bases shorter, with 12 bases between their ends. CDR1 and CDR2 (SGHTA, FQGNSA) derive from the germline V gene. This specimen comes from a study of spatial heterogeneity in lung cancer (dated by TCRdb to the late 2010s). Notes on the research overall: More beta-chain than alpha-chain transcripts were consistently detected, likely reflecting higher beta-chain transcript abundance. Nonsynonymous mutation counts, determined by whole-exome sequencing of tumor tissue, were related to TCR repertoire features. The study quantitatively compared TCR alpha and beta repertoires across multiple tumor regions, matched nontumor lung and blood in non-small cell lung cancer. At surgery, hundreds of tumor regions, roughly 63 matched nontumor lung samples and more than 55 PBMC samples were TCR-sequenced for both alpha and beta chains. In the raw uncorrected reads, each unique combination of TCR and UMI appeared more than ten times on average. The paper as a whole reports these results and caveats: Ubiquitous expanded tumor TCRs were found in blood more often at tumor resection than at routine follow-up. Confirming at a functional level the hypothesis that regional TCRs recognize regional mutations was considered to require additional single-cell paired TCR alpha and beta sequencing.

The protocol used for the library was 5' RACE. The instrument given in TCRdb is NextSeq 500. In the TCR library protocol, a unique molecular identifier was attached to each TCR cDNA molecule so that PCR and sequencing errors could be corrected. The authors' analysis ran thus. TCR identification, UMI-based error correction and CDR3 extraction were performed with Decombinator tools. TCRs above a frequency of 2 per 1,000, corresponding to the top 1% of the tumor frequency distribution, were defined as expanded. Renyi diversity was calculated using the R vegan package after each repertoire was subsampled 100 times to 5,000 TCRs. To build CDR3 similarity networks, amino acid triplet string-kernel similarity was used, and CDR3s were connected when their pairwise similarity was above 0.82. The public reads were run again by TCRdb, first through fastp at Q25 and then through MiXCR, and only productive beta chains were kept. Every CDR3 protein is listed once, alongside the most common genes and DNA of its rows. These V and J calls rely on TCRdb rather than the paper's analysis. The sample table records approximately 40,000 distinct CDR3 sequences; around 5.2% of these occur just once. The top ten constitute 29% of the sample.

The intended sense of this specimen's time point label: sample taken at primary tumor resection. TCR sequencing used whole RNA extracted from tumor and nontumor lung tissue, or from cryopreserved PBMC samples, without cell sorting. Samples were obtained from approximately 77 patients with early-stage, untreated non-small cell lung cancer from the lung TRACERx cohort. Patients were selected for TCR sequencing only if sufficient RNA was available from at least two tumor regions. This sample comprised PBMCs, obtained at surgery. In this chain, TRBV7-2 is recombined with TRBJ2-3, with no confident D gene call. The sequence was obtained from a female donor with early-stage non-small cell lung cancer. The CDR3: CASSLEWGSPDTQYF. The base sequence is TGTGCCAGCAGCTTAGAATGGGGAAGCCCAGATACGCAGTATTTT.